The 23 T cell receptor beta chains in this list originate from one sample, sequenced in a study of T cells in Graves' hyperthyroidism and ophthalmopathy. Researchers amplified the TCR beta CDR3 regions from RNA transcripts. The primer set for the first-round RT-PCR of the TCR CDR3 was HTBI. TCRdb re-analysed the multiplex PCR reads in MiXCR, keeping a single row per CDR3 protein. The table has approximately 690,000 distinct CDR3 sequences, about 14% seen once. What was sequenced was blood. The receptors come from a woman aged 50 to 65 with Graves' ophthalmopathy.

In its sample, this clonotype was seen many times. The rearrangement links TRBV12-5 to TRBJ2-7, with a weak D call TRBD1 (5 bases). Deletions cut 0 bases from V and 2 bases from J, with 8 bases between. Germline CDR1 LGHNT, CDR2 FRNRAP. The CDR3 is 14 amino acids. The CDR3 nucleotides read TGTGCTAGTGGTTTGGTACCAGGGCCCTACGAGCAGTACTTC. This encodes CASGLVPGPYEQYF.

Worth noting for this clonotype: This may be a read error, as it is one base from a much larger clone. This chain joins TRBV4-1 and TRBJ2-7, with D possibly being TRBD1 (6 bases). CDR3 size: 14 residues. Germline values: CDR1 MGHRA, CDR2 YSYEKL. The CDR3 is CASSQMTGGDEQHF. The DNA of the CDR3 is TGTGCCAGCAGCCAAATGACAGGTGGGGACGAGCAGCACTTC.

This clonotype was observed a handful of times. The chain combines TRBV30 with TRBJ2-2; D ambiguous. CDR1 is GTSNPN, CDR2 SVGIG, per germline (reference sequence). This CDR3 has 12 amino acids. V was pared by 5 bases and J by 5 bases, with 9 bases between. The CDR3 nucleotides are TGTGCCTGGGGGATGTTTACCGGGGAGCTGTTTTTT. This codes for CAWGMFTGELFF.

This clonotype was picked up a small number of times. A much larger clone lies a single base off, so this may be a read error. This chain uses TRBV28 with TRBJ2-7; possibly TRBD1 or TRBD2 for D (7 bases each). The CDR3 has 15 amino acids. With 8 bases removed from V and 4 bases from J, the gap between germline ends came to 21 bases. Germline CDR1 and CDR2: MDHEN and SYDVKM. In nucleotides, the CDR3 is TGTGCCAGCTACCCAGGGGGAGTGGGAGGGTACGAGCAGTACTTC. Its protein is CASYPGGVGGYEQYF.

The chain is built from TRBV19 and TRBJ2-5; possibly TRBD1 for D (5 bases). V lost 0 bases and J lost 2, with 13 bases in between. Germline V gives CDR1 LNHDA, CDR2 SQIVND (reference sequence). The CDR3 totals 16 residues. CDR3 loop: CASSIEMGRAQETQYF. CDR3 DNA sequence: TGTGCCAGTAGTATAGAGATGGGCAGGGCACAAGAGACCCAGTACTTC.

This clonotype has a handful of counts. The chain has TRBV6-2 or TRBV6-3 and TRBJ2-1; a weak D match, TRBD1 (5 bases). CDR3 length: 16 residues. The V gene's germline CDR1 is MNHEY and CDR2 SVGEGT. Trimming left V 2 bases short and J 7 bases short, with 18 bases between. The CDR3 sequence is CASSYGVGAFRNEQFF. In DNA form, the CDR3 reads TGTGCCAGCAGTTACGGCGTAGGGGCTTTTCGGAATGAGCAGTTCTTC.

This clonotype is a singleton in its sample. The CDR3 protein is CSARVPGRGYEQYF. For the CDR3, the DNA is TGCAGTGCTAGAGTCCCCGGACGGGGCTACGAGCAGTACTTC. V gene TRBV20-1 combines with J gene TRBJ2-7; perhaps TRBD2 as D (5 bases). Germline V gives CDR1 DFQATT, CDR2 SNEGSKA (reference sequence). The CDR3 extends over 14 amino acids. V lost 1 base and J 3 bases, leaving 13 bases between the germline ends.

This clonotype was seen ten or more times. The chain carries TRBV12-3 or TRBV12-4 and TRBJ1-1; 7 bases map to TRBD1. The CDR3 loop spans 14 amino acids. Trimming at V came to 5 bases and at J to 3 bases, leaving 6 bases not matched to a gene. The CDR3 reads CASSAGGLDTEAFF. The DNA of the CDR3 is TGTGCCAGCAGTGCAGGGGGTTTGGACACTGAAGCTTTCTTT.

This chain joins TRBV6-4 and TRBJ2-5; 9 bases align to TRBD1. V lost 3 bases, J lost 2 bases, and 7 bases stayed unmatched. CDR3 length: 16 residues. Germline V lookup: CDR1 MRHNA, CDR2 SNTAGT. In DNA, the CDR3 is TGTGCCAGCAGTGAGTTACCGGGACAGGGACAAGAGACCCAGTACTTC. This encodes CASSELPGQGQETQYF.

This clonotype has a count of ten or more. The chain links TRBV7-2 to TRBJ1-3; no clear D gene. The CDR3 runs 13 residues. V lost 5 bases, J lost 2 bases, and 7 bases lay in between. The germline CDR1 and CDR2 sequences are SGHTA and FQGNSA. CDR3 nucleotides: TGTGCCAGCAGCAACGACCCTGGAAACACCATATATTTT. It specifies CASSNDPGNTIYF.

Ten or more counts support this clonotype. The genes are TRBV10-3 and TRBJ2-5, with TRBD2 matching 9 bases. The CDR3 has 15 residues. Germline V gene data show CDR1 as ENHRY and CDR2 as SYGVKD. The J segment lost 2 bases and the V segment lost 2 bases, leaving 3 bases of the junction unmatched. The CDR3 reads CAISEGLARQETQYF. DNA of the CDR3: TGTGCCATCAGTGAGGGACTAGCGAGACAAGAGACCCAGTACTTC.

This clonotype was observed at least ten times. V gene TRBV5-1 combines with J gene TRBJ2-1; no reliable D call. V was cut by 7 bases and J by 0 bases, with 8 bases left in between. Germline lookup yields CDR1 SGHRS and CDR2 YFSETQ. The CDR3 sequence is 13 residues long. CDR3 region: CASSMSSYNEQFF. CDR3 DNA sequence: TGCGCCAGCTCGATGAGCTCCTACAATGAGCAGTTCTTC.

Many counts were recorded for this clonotype. The CDR3 protein is CASSPDGRNYEQYF. The DNA for the CDR3 is TGTGCCAGCAGTCCCGACGGAAGGAACTACGAGCAGTACTTC. The chain carries TRBV6-1 and TRBJ2-7; no definite D call. Trimming removed 5 bases at V and 3 bases at J, with 14 bases between. CDR1 is MNHNS and CDR2 is SASEGT in the germline V gene. This CDR3 is built from 14 residues.

This clonotype has a count of ten or more. The chain combines TRBV13 with TRBJ2-1, with TRBD1 matching 7 bases. The CDR3 spans 15 residues. Germline V CDR1 and CDR2: PRHDT, FYEKMQ (reference sequence). J lost 0 bases, V lost 5 bases, and 4 bases had no gene match. In DNA, the CDR3 is TGTGCCAGCAGCCACCGGGACAGCTCCTACAATGAGCAGTTCTTC. This translates into CASSHRDSSYNEQFF.

In the case of this clonotype: This could be a read error, since a much larger clone is one nucleotide away. CDR3 loop: CATRDRSYEQYF. CDR3 DNA: TGTGCCACCAGGGACAGGTCCTACGAGCAGTACTTC. The chain carries TRBV27 and TRBJ2-7; 8 bases line up with TRBD1. After removal of 10 bases from V and 1 base from J, the junction contained 3 bases not matched to a gene. Looked up from germline, CDR1 is MNHEY and CDR2 is SMNVEV (reference sequence). This CDR3 comprises 12 residues.

This clonotype was found many times. The chain links TRBV20-1 to TRBJ2-3, with 7 bases aligning to TRBD2. The CDR3 is made up of 16 amino acids. V lost 3 bases to trimming and J lost 2 bases; unmatched junction nucleotides: 11. Germline V gene sequence: CDR1 DFQATT, CDR2 SNEGSKA (reference sequence). CDR3 nucleotides: TGCAGTGCTAGTCTCTGGGCTAGCGGAGTCACAGATACGCAGTATTTT. Translating gives CSASLWASGVTDTQYF.

This clonotype came up many times. As DNA, the CDR3 is TGCAGTGCTAGACACGATGGCGGGCAGCCCCAGCATTTT. This codes for CSARHDGGQPQHF. The chain uses TRBV20-1 and TRBJ1-5, with D unclear. Deletions cut 2 bases from V and 7 bases from J, with 12 bases between. CDR1 is DFQATT, CDR2 SNEGSKA, per germline (reference sequence). This CDR3 comprises 13 residues.

The J gene is TRBJ1-2, the V gene TRBV19; 8 nucleotides agree with TRBD1. CDR3 size: 14 residues. Germline V lookup: CDR1 LNHDA, CDR2 SQIVND (reference sequence). V was clipped by 6 bases and J by 8 bases; unmatched bases: 11. CDR3 nucleotides: TGTGCCAGTAGAAGACAGGGGCTAGCGTGGGGCTACACCTTC. Residues: CASRRQGLAWGYTF.

This clonotype came up many times. This chain links TRBV7-2 with TRBJ1-3; the D is unclear. In germline, CDR1 is SGHTA, CDR2 FQGNSA. The CDR3 length is 15 residues. Trimming took 1 base from V and 0 from J, leaving 7 bases between them. The CDR3 spells CASSLGSSSGNTIYF. CDR3 bases: TGTGCCAGCAGCTTAGGTTCCAGCTCTGGAAACACCATATATTTT.

In its sample, this clonotype was seen many times. The chain carries TRBV10-3 and TRBJ2-3, with D hard to call. The CDR3 is 14 amino acids. The V and J ends lost 4 bases and 3 bases respectively, with 11 bases between them. CDR1 is ENHRY, CDR2 SYGVKD, per germline. The CDR3 nucleotides are TGTGCCATCAGTGCGGCCACCTTAACAGATACGCAGTATTTT. This gives the protein CAISAATLTDTQYF.

This clonotype came up many times. This rearrangement joins TRBV5-1 to TRBJ2-7; TRBD2 aligns across 8 bases. With V trimmed by 1 base and J by 0 bases, 6 bases remained unmatched. CDR3 length equals 16 residues. Germline-derived CDR1 and CDR2 are SGHRS and YFSETQ. CDR3 nucleotides: TGCGCCAGCAGCTTGAGCGGGACTAGGATCTCCTACGAGCAGTACTTC. Translated, it gives CASSLSGTRISYEQYF.

This clonotype was seen at least ten times. The chain couples TRBV30 to TRBJ1-1; possibly TRBD1 for D (5 bases). CDR3 length equals 10 residues. The germline V gene has CDR1 GTSNPN and CDR2 SVGIG (reference sequence). V was cut by 6 bases and J by 7 bases, with 9 bases left in between. For the CDR3, the DNA is TGTGCCTGTTATGGGGGTGAAGCTTTCTTT. Protein product: CACYGGEAFF. Variable domain in full (rest from reference TRBV30 and TRBJ1-1): SQTIHQWPATLVQPVGSPLSLECTVEGTSNPNLYWYRQAAGRGLQLLFYSVGIGQISSEVPQNLSASRPQDRQFILSSKKLLLSDSGFYLCACYGGEAFFGQGTRLTVV.

This clonotype was seen many times. The CDR3 DNA reads as TGTGCCAGCAGCTCAAGACGGGGACAAGGACTAGCGGGAGGACGGACAGATACGCAGTATTTT. It encodes CASSSRRGQGLAGGRTDTQYF. The V and J genes are TRBV7-2 and TRBJ2-3; the match to TRBD2 covers 14 bases. The J segment lost 3 bases and the V segment lost 4 bases, leaving 18 bases of the junction unmatched. Germline V gene sequence: CDR1 SGHTA, CDR2 FQGNSA. The CDR3 spans 21 residues.